Included here is one TCR beta chain sequence, with context. Clones were read by immunoSEQ multiplex PCR, and TCRdb kept only the in-frame ones, dropping some. The profile shows some 79,000 clones, more than 85% of them singletons. The sample is drawn from a study of technical replicates of blood from a handful of donors. The germline gives CDR1 SGHVS, CDR2 FNYEAQ. Trimming removed 3 bases from V and 15 bases from J; junction bases left unmatched: 14. This CDR3 comprises 14 residues. The sample consisted of T cells isolated from PBMCs. The TCR comes from a human donor in good health. Some clones in this sample may be carry-over from other donors' samples. The chain is built from TRBV7-6 and TRBJ2-1; TRBD1 agrees at 7 bases. The CDR3 region is CASSLYRGLFYGFF. The DNA of the CDR3 is TGTGCCAGCAGCTTGTACAGGGGTTTATTCTACGGGTTCTTC.